This passage covers 9 T cell receptor beta chains from one sample sequenced in a study of cytomegalovirus exposure and HLA in healthy donors. It was with 60 Vbeta and 13 Jbeta primers that the PCR ran. Measured with immunoSEQ multiplex PCR; TCRdb has only the in-frame clones, and not every one. The table lists roughly 79,000 clones, around 70% of them singletons, with 6.2% in the top ten. Sequenced material: PBMCs. The receptor set was obtained from a woman aged 50 to 60 in good health and CMV-seropositive.

The chain links TRBV2 to TRBJ2-7; D possibly corresponds to TRBD2 (5 bases). The CDR3 runs to 12 residues. Trimming removed 8 bases from V and 4 bases from J, with 12 bases in between. The germline CDR1 and CDR2 sequences are SNHLY and FYNNEI. The CDR3: CASGLSIYEQYF. The CDR3 bases are TGTGCCAGCGGACTTTCCATTTACGAGCAGTACTTC.

CDR3 nucleotides: TGTGCCAGCAGTTACTCACAGACCGCCTATGGCTACACCTTC. It codes for CASSYSQTAYGYTF. V usage is TRBV6-5 and J usage is TRBJ1-2, with D unresolved. V gave up 0 bases and J gave up 4 bases, with 9 bases separating them. The CDR3 loop spans 14 amino acids. Germline V gives CDR1 MNHEY, CDR2 SVGAGI.

The count of this clone is one. This chain connects TRBV9 to TRBJ2-7; 8 bases are shared with TRBD1. Germline assignment: CDR1 SGDLS and CDR2 YYNGEE. J was trimmed by 2 bases and V by 4 bases; bases with no gene match: 5. The CDR3 has 14 residues. The chain's CDR3 is CASSIGQGAYEQYF. In nucleotides, the CDR3 is TGTGCCAGCAGCATCGGACAGGGCGCCTACGAGCAGTACTTC.

This chain uses TRBV5-1 with TRBJ2-7, with 9 bases fitting TRBD1. V lost 3 bases and J lost 1; bases outside the gene matches: 2. This CDR3 is 14 amino acids long. Germline CDR1 and CDR2: SGHRS and YFSETQ. CDR3 protein: CASSSGTGSYEQYF. The CDR3 nucleotides read TGCGCCAGCAGCTCCGGGACAGGGTCCTACGAGCAGTACTTC. Combining the CDR3 with reference TRBV5-1 and TRBJ2-7 gives the whole variable domain KAGVTQTPRYLIKTRGQQVTLSCSPISGHRSVSWYQQTPGQGLQFLFEYFSETQRNKGNFPGRFSGRQFSNSRSEMNVSTLELGDSALYLCASSSGTGSYEQYFGPGTRLTVT.

This clone was seen a handful of times. The rearrangement links TRBV5-1 to TRBJ2-2; 14 bases agree with TRBD2. Germline V CDR1 and CDR2: SGHRS, YFSETQ. CDR3 length: 18 amino acids. The V segment lost 6 bases and the J segment 0 bases; nucleotides outside the gene matches: 7. The CDR3 DNA reads TGCGCCAGCACACCTGGGACTAGCGGGAGTGCGAACACCGGGGAGCTGTTTTTT. It encodes CASTPGTSGSANTGELFF.

The V and J genes are TRBV9 and TRBJ1-5, with 8 bases fitting TRBD1. Germline V gives CDR1 SGDLS, CDR2 YYNGEE. V shed 4 bases and J 5 bases; nucleotides not matched to a gene: 5. There are 14 residues in the CDR3. CDR3 coding DNA: TGTGCCAGCAGCTACTCAGGGGGCCATCAGCCCCAGCATTTT. Translating gives CASSYSGGHQPQHF.

This clone was observed a few times. V and J are TRBV7-9 and TRBJ2-3; D is perhaps TRBD2 (5 bases). Trimming took 6 bases from V and 5 from J, leaving 9 bases between them. CDR3 size: 12 residues. Germline CDR1 and CDR2: SEHNR and FQNEAQ (reference sequence). Here the CDR3 DNA reads TGTGCCAGCAGTCCCGGAGGAGATACGCAGTATTTT. As protein: CASSPGGDTQYF. Combining the CDR3 with reference TRBV7-9 and TRBJ2-3 gives the whole variable domain DTGVSQNPRHKITKRGQNVTFRCDPISEHNRLYWYRQTLGQGPEFLTYFQNEAQLEKSRLLSDRFSAERPKGSFSTLEIQRTEQGDSAMYLCASSPGGDTQYFGPGTRLTVL.

The gene calls are TRBV27 and TRBJ2-7, with D possibly TRBD2 on 6 matching bases. The CDR3 has 13 amino acids. CDR1 is MNHEY and CDR2 is SMNVEV in the germline V gene (reference sequence). The V and J ends lost 5 bases and 6 bases respectively, with 14 bases between them. CDR3 DNA sequence: TGTGCCAGCAGTCCGGGGGAGGCGAGCGAGCAGTACTTC. This translates into CASSPGEASEQYF.

The V gene is TRBV28, the J gene TRBJ2-7; 9 nucleotides align to TRBD1. CDR3 length: 14 residues. CDR1 MDHEN and CDR2 SYDVKM come from the germline V gene. The J segment lost 6 bases and the V segment lost 1 base, leaving 4 bases of the junction unmatched. CDR3 residues: CASSLLDRGSEQYF. In DNA form, the CDR3 reads TGTGCCAGCAGTTTATTGGACAGGGGCTCCGAGCAGTACTTC.